This T cell receptor beta chain derives from a study of T-cell reconstitution after alpha-beta-depleted transplantation in children (dated by TCRdb to 2016 to 2017). About the study as a whole: Using TCR repertoire profiling, the study followed T-cell immune reconstitution in a quantitative way in children after TCRalphabeta/CD19-depleted allogeneic hematopoietic cell transplantation.

The meaning of the sample's treatment or condition label: allogeneic hematopoietic cell transplantation with graft depleted of TCRalphabeta T cells and CD19 B cells. The transplant recipients were children given TCRalphabeta/CD19-depleted allogeneic hematopoietic cell grafts. The germline V gene (reference sequence) provides CDR1 LNHDA and CDR2 SQIVND. CDR3 length: 15 amino acids, cysteine to phenylalanine. Of the read, only the CDR3 DNA is kept; its 45 bases are in frame from base 1. V loses 0 bases, J loses 3 bases, and the germline ends lie 8 bases apart. Comments on this clonotype: Its antigen remains unidentified. One base away there is no much larger clone; base qualities are not given.

Library creation used PCR. Data came from an Illumina HiSeq 2500. TCR libraries were prepared with molecular barcoding, using unique molecular identifiers to normalize TCRbeta repertoire quantification. TCRdb reran the public reads through fastp at Q25 and MiXCR, keeping productive beta chains. Rows are unified per CDR3 protein, each entry keeping the most common DNA and genes. In all, the sample holds fewer than 1 million distinct CDR3 sequences, and around 15% of those were seen once. The top ten clones comprise approximately 5% of the sample. What the research found in general, with its limitations: Over subsequent months, a decline in hyperexpanded clone frequencies was noted, and after one year, T-cell counts and TCRbeta diversity were mostly ascribed to newly produced T cells. The apparently early alphabetaT-cell count recovery about two months after transplant was reportedly dependent on only several hundred rapidly expanded clones derived from non-depleted graft cells. In some patients, the high TCRbeta diversity seen at day 60 was put down to recipient T cells and intrathymic progenitors that had survived conditioning.

The source material was PBMCs, mostly from graft donor cells, sampled 360 days after TCRalphabeta/CD19-depleted stem cell transplant. The receptor's source is a male patient aged 10 to 17 who had a stem cell transplant for acute lymphoblastic leukemia, so the T cells may come from the graft donor. This chain joins TRBV19 to TRBJ2-2, with the identity of the D gene unclear. The CDR3: CASSIEDSHTGELFF. The base sequence is TGTGCCAGTAGTATAGAAGACTCCCACACCGGGGAGCTGTTTTTT.